This T cell receptor (beta chain) emerged from a study of blood T cell repertoires in COVID-19. Study as a whole: Samples came from the United States, Italy and Spain, spanning acute and convalescent COVID-19.

Original methodology: From reference gene primer amplification, estimates of nucleated cell counts were derived. Assay used: immunoSEQ multiplex PCR; TCRdb lists only in-frame clones, some missing. V and J calls and clone size are as listed in that table; D and trimming were resolved from the DNA. This table has 200,000 to 300,000 clones, approximately 86% appearing once. Individuals drawn from approximately 22 US areas were roughly 18 to 95 years old. Allocation to cohorts depended on clinical history reported by the participants. The germline gives CDR1 SGHDT, CDR2 YYEEEE. V was trimmed by 4 bases and J by 7 bases, leaving 22 bases between them. This CDR3 region has 16 residues.

The V gene is TRBV5-6, the J gene TRBJ2-3; maybe TRBD1 (5 bases). The sample comprised PBMCs or T cells enriched from blood (not recorded which). This TCR was sampled from a woman aged 25 to 39 with acute COVID-19. CDR3 sequence reads: CASSPPEGAVRNTQYF. The CDR3, as DNA: TGTGCCAGCAGCCCCCCAGAAGGGGCGGTTCGAAATACGCAGTATTTT.